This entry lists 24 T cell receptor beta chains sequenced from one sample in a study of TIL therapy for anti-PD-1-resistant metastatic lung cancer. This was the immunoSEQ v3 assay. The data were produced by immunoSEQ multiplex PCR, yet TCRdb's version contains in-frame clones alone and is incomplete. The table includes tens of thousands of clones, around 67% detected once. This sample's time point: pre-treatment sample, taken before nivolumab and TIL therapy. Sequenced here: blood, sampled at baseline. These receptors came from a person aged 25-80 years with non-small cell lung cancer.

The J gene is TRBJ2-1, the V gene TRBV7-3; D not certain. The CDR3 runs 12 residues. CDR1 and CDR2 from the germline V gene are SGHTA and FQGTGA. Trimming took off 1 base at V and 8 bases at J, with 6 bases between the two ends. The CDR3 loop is CASSLNNYEQFF. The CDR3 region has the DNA TGTGCCAGCAGCTTAAATAACTATGAGCAGTTCTTC.

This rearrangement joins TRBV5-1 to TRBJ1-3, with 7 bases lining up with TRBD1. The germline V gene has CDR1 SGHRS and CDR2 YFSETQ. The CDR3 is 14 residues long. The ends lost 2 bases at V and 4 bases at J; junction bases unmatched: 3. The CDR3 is CASSFTGVGNTIYF. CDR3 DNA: TGCGCCAGCAGCTTTACAGGGGTCGGAAACACCATATATTTT.

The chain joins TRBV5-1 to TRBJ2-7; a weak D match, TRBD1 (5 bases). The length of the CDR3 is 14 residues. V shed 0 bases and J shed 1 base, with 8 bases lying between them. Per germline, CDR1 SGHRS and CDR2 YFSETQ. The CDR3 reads CASSLVSGSYEQYF. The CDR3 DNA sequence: TGCGCCAGCAGCTTGGTGTCAGGGTCCTACGAGCAGTACTTC.

CDR3 sequence reads: CATSRAVGTSNSPLHF. CDR3 bases: TGTGCCACCAGCAGAGCGGTAGGGACCTCAAATTCACCCCTCCACTTT. The chain employs TRBV15 and TRBJ1-6, with D perhaps TRBD1 (5 bases). Trimming left V 1 base short and J 7 bases short, with 14 bases between. CDR1 and CDR2 from the germline V gene are LNHNV and YYDKDF (reference sequence). The CDR3 contains 16 residues.

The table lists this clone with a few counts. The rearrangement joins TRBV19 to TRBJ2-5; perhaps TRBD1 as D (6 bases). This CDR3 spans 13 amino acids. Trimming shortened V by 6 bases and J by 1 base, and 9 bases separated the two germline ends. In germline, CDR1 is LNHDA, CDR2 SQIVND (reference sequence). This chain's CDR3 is CASRGHLQETQYF. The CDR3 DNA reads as TGTGCCAGTAGGGGACACCTCCAAGAGACCCAGTACTTC.

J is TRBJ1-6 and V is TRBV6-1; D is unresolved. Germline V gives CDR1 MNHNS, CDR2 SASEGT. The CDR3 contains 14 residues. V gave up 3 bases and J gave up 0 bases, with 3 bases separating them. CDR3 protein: CASSESSYNSPLHF. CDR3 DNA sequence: TGTGCCAGCAGTGAGAGCTCCTATAATTCACCCCTCCACTTT.

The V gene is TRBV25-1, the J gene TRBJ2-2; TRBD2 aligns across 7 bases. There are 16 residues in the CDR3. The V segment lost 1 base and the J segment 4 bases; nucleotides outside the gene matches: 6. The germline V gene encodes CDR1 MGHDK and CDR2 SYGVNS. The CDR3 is CASSEWGGSGTGELFF. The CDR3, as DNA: TGTGCCAGCAGTGAATGGGGAGGGTCGGGCACCGGGGAGCTGTTTTTT.

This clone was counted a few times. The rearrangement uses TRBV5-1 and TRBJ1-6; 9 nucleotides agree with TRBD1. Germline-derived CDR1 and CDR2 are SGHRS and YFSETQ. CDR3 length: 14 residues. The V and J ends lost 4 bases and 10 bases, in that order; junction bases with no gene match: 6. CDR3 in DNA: TGCGCCAGCAGCCTGGGGGACAGGGAATCACCCCTCCACTTT. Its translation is CASSLGDRESPLHF.

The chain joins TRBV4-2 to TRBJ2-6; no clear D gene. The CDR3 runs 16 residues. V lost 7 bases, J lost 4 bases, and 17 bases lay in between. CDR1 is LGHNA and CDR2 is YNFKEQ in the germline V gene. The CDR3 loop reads CASTPLRSGGANVLTF. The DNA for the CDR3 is TGTGCCAGCACCCCCCTCCGGTCGGGCGGGGCCAACGTCCTGACTTTC.

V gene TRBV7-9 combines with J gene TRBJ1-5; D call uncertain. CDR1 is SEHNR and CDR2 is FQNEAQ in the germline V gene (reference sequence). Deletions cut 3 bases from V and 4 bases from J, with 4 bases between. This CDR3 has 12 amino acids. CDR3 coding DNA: TGTGCCAGCAGCTTCTTTAATCAGCCCCAGCATTTT. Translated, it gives CASSFFNQPQHF.

Written as DNA, the CDR3 is TGTGCCAGCAGCCCCAGGGGGGGCCCTTCACCCCTCCACTTT. Its protein is CASSPRGGPSPLHF. The genes are TRBV6-6 and TRBJ1-6, with 7 positions matching TRBD1. There are 14 residues in the CDR3. V gave up 6 bases and J gave up 9 bases; unmatched junction bases: 8. Germline V CDR1 and CDR2: MNHNY, SVGAGI (reference sequence).

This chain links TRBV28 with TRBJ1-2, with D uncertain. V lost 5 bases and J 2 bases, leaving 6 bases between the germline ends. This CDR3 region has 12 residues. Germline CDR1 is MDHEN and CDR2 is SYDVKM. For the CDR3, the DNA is TGTGCCAGCAGTCCCTCAAACTATGGCTACACCTTC. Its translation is CASSPSNYGYTF.

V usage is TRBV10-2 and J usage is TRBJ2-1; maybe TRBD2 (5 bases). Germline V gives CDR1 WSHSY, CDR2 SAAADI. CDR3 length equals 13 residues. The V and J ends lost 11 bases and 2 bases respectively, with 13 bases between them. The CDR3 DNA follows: TGCGCCGCCAGCGGATTACCCTACAATGAGCAGTTCTTC. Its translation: CAASGLPYNEQFF.

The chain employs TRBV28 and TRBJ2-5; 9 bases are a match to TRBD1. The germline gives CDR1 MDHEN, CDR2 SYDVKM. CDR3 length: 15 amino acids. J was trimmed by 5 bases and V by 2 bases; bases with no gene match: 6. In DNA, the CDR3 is TGTGCCAGCAGTTTACACCGGACAGGGGAGGAGACCCAGTACTTC. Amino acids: CASSLHRTGEETQYF.

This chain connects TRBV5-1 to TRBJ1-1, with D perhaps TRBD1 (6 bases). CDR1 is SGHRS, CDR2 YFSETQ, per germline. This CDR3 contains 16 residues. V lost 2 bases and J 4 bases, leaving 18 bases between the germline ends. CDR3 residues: CASSLGGAILVTEAFF. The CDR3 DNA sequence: TGCGCCAGCAGCTTAGGGGGTGCAATTTTAGTCACTGAAGCTTTCTTT.

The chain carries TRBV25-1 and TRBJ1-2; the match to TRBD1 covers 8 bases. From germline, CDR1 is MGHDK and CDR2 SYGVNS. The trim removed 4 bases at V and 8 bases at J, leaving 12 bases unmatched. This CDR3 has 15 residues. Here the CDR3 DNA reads TGTGCCAGCAGTGGGGGGACAGGAGAGCTTACGGGCTACACCTTC. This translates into CASSGGTGELTGYTF.

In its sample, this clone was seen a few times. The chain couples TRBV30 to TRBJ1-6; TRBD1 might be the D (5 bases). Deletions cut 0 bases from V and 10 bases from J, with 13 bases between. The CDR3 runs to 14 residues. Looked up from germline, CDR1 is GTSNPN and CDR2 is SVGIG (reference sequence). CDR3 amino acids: CAWSVIQGQSPLHF. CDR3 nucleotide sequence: TGTGCCTGGAGTGTTATCCAGGGCCAGTCACCCCTCCACTTT. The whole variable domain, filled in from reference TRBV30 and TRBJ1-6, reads SQTIHQWPATLVQPVGSPLSLECTVEGTSNPNLYWYRQAAGRGLQLLFYSVGIGQISSEVPQNLSASRPQDRQFILSSKKLLLSDSGFYLCAWSVIQGQSPLHFGNGTRLTVT.

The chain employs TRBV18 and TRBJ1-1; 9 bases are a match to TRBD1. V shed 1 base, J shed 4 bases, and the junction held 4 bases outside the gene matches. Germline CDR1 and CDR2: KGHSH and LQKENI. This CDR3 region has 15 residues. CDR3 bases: TGTGCCAGCTCACCACAGACAGGGGGGACCACTGAAGCTTTCTTT. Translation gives CASSPQTGGTTEAFF.

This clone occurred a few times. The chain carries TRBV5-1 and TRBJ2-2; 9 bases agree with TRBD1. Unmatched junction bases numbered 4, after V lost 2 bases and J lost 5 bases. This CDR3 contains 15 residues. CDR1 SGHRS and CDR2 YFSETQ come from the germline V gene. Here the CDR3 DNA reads TGCGCCAGCAGCTTACGGACAGGGGTAACCGGGGAGCTGTTTTTT. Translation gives CASSLRTGVTGELFF.

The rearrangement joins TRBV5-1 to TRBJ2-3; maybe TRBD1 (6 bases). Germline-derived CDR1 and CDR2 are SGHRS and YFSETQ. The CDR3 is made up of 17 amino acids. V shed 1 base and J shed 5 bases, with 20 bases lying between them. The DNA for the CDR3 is TGCGCCAGCAGCTTGTACAGGGCAGGACGATCACAAGATACGCAGTATTTT. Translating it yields CASSLYRAGRSQDTQYF. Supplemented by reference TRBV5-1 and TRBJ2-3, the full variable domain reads KAGVTQTPRYLIKTRGQQVTLSCSPISGHRSVSWYQQTPGQGLQFLFEYFSETQRNKGNFPGRFSGRQFSNSRSEMNVSTLELGDSALYLCASSLYRAGRSQDTQYFGPGTRLTVL.

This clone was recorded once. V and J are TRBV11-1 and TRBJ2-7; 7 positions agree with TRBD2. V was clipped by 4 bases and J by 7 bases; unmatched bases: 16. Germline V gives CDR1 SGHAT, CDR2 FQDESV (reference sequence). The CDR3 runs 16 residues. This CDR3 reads CASSYVIGTNPSEQYF. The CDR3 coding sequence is TGTGCCAGCAGCTACGTTATAGGGACTAACCCTAGTGAGCAGTACTTC. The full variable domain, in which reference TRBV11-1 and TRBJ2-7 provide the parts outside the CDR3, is EAEVAQSPRYKITEKSQAVAFWCDPISGHATLYWYRQILGQGPELLVQFQDESVVDDSQLPKDRFSAERLKGVDSTLKIQPAELGDSAMYLCASSYVIGTNPSEQYFGPGTRLTVT.

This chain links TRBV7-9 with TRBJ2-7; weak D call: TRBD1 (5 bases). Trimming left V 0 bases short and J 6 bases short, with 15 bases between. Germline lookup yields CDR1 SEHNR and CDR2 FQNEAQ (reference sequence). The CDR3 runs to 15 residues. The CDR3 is CASSLAPVKGAEQYF. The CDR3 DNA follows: TGTGCCAGCAGCTTAGCTCCGGTGAAAGGGGCCGAGCAGTACTTC.

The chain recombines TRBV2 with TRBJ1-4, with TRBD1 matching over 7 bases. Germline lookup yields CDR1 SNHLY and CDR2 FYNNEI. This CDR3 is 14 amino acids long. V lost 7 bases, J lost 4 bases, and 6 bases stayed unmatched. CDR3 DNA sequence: TGTGCCAGCACGGAAGGGGGCCTTAATGAAAAACTGTTTTTT. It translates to CASTEGGLNEKLFF.

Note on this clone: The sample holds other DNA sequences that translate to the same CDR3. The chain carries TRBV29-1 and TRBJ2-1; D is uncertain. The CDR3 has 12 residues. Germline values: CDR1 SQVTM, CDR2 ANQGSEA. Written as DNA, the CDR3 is TGCAGGTCACGAGGAACCGGTAATGAGCAGTTCTTC. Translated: CRSRGTGNEQFF.